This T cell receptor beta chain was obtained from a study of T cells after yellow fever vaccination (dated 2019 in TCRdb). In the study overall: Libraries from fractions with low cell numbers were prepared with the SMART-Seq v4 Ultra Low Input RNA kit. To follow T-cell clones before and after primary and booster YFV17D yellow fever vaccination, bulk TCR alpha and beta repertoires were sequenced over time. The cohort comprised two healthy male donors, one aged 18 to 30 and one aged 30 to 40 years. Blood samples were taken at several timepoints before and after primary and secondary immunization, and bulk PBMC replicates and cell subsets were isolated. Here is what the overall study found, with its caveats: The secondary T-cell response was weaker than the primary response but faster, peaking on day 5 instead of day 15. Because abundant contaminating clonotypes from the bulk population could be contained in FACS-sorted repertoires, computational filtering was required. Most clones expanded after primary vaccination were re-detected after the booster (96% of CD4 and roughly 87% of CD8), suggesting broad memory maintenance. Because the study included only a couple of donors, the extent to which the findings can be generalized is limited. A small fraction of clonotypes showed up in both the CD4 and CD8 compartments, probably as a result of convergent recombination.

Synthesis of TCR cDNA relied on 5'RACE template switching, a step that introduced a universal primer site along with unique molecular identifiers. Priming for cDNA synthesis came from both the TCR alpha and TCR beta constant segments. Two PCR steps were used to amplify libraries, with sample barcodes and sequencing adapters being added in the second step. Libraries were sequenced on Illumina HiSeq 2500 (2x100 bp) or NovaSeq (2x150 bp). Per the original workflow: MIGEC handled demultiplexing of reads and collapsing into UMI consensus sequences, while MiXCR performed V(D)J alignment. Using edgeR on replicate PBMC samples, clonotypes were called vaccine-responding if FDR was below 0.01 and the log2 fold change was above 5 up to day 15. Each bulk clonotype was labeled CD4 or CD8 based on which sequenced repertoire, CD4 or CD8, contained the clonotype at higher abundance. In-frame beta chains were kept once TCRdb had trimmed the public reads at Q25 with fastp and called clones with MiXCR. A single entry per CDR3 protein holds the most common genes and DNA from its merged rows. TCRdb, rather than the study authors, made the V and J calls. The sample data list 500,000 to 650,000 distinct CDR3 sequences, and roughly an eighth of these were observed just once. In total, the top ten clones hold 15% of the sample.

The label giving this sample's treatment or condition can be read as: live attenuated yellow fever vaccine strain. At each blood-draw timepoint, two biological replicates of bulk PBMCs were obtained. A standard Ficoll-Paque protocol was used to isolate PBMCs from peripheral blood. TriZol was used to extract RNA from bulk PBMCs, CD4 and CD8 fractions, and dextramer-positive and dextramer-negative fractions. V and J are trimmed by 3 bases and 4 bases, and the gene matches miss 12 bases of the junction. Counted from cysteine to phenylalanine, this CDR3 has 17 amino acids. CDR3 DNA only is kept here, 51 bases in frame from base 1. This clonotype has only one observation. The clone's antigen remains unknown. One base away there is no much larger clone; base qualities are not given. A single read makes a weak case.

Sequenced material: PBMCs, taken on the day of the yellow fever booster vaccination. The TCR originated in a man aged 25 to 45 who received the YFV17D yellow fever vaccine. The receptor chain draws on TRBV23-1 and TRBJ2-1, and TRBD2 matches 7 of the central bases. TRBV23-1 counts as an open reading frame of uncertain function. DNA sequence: TGCGCCAGCAGTCATGGCGGGAGAGACTGGGTTTACAATGAGCAGTTCTTC. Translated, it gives CASSHGGRDWVYNEQFF.